This is a list of T cell receptor beta chains from one sample in a study of CD8+CD57+ T cells in acquired aplastic anemia. Using its own MiXCR run on the reads, TCRdb lists one record per CDR3 protein. The data contain over 150,000 distinct CDR3 sequences, roughly 49% of them seen just once; the ten biggest clones take up about an eighth. Sequencing was performed on sorted CD4+, CD8+, or CD8+CD57+ T cells (not recorded which) from PBMCs. These receptors were obtained from a human donor with aplastic anemia. The conserved cysteine and the conserved F or W are not part of the CDR3 here. Each record gives: V gene, CDR3 protein.

TRBV20-1	SAMESGNSPLH
TRBV10-3	AISGTQPGELF
TRBV29-1	SVPENTEAF
TRBV10-3	AIGPVDRYGYT
TRBV11-1	ASSFYTTGTVDGYT
TRBV10-3	ASQTPRGSGYGYT
TRBV6-5	ASSYEQGAMIGYT
TRBV7-6	ASSQSASYNEQF
TRBV7-9	ANSSRAGTQY
TRBV5-4	ASSRGGPVPEQY
TRBV20-1	SALDTPSSPLH
TRBV12-3/TRBV12-4	ASKIAGLSTDTQY
TRBV28	ASISGGGSYEQY
TRBV10-3	AISSTTQGGTEAF
TRBV15	ATSRGTGGIAF
TRBV7-2	ASGPLLSPLH
TRBV11-1	ASSLGVIGSGGSTDTQY
TRBV2	ASSGDRANEQF
TRBV10-3	AIKMTREVAEAF
TRBV10-3	AINQGATTEAF
TRBV20-1	SAEKQGEWGQPQH
TRBV2	ASEGGTSTDTQY
TRBV24-1	ATSDPGTSGTRETQY
TRBV7-2	ASNSGENTEAF
TRBV5-6	ASSLDWQETQY
TRBV9	ASSVGLGGRREKLF
TRBV20-1	SANGAGTDTQY
TRBV12-3/TRBV12-4	ASSPTTGKGEQY
TRBV29-1	SVEGGDRANVLT
TRBV7-3	ASSFGQGSTDTQY
TRBV7-9	ASSSSQNQPQH
TRBV19	ASSTSFGANTEAF
TRBV19	ASSRQGRSTEAF
TRBV6-1	ASGGANSGANVLT
TRBV5-6	ASSFSRTGDGYT
TRBV4-3	ASSQASAGSYEQY
TRBV27	ASSPQGSTEVF
TRBV7-7	ASSSNTEETQY
TRBV6-2/TRBV6-3	ASTLGRNTEAF
TRBV19	ASRSDEALGSPLH
TRBV6-1	ATREAPYEQY
TRBV7-2	ASLLDRGQETQY
TRBV19	ASAEGGTEAF
TRBV7-3	ASRRGYTDTQY
TRBV20-1	SASSPWEYTEAF
TRBV2	ASSDLRAGSYEQY
TRBV2	ASRPRVYEQY
TRBV15	ATSRDGTYSSTDTQY
TRBV3-1	ASSQDPGTGLGNTIY
TRBV7-8	ASSLGGTGENEKLF
TRBV7-9	ASSLVGQYEQY
TRBV12-3/TRBV12-4	ASSWEGRENYGYT
TRBV7-6	ASSLTGRGETQY
TRBV29-1	SVVVSGRTSYEQY